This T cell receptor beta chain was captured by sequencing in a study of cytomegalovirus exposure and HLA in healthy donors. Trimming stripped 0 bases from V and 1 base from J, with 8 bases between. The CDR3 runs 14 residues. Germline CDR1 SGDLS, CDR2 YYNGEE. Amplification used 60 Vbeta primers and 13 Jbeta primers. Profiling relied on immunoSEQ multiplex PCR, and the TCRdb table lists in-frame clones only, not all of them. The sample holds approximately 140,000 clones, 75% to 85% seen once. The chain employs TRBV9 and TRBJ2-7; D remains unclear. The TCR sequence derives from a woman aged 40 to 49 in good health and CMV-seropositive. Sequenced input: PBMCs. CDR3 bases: TGTGCCAGCAGCGTAGCTAGTTCGTCCTACGAGCAGTACTTC. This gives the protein CASSVASSSYEQYF. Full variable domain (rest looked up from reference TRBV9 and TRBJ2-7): DSGVTQTPKHLITATGQRVTLRCSPRSGDLSVYWYQQSLDQGLQFLIQYYNGEERAKGNILERFSAQQFPDLHSELNLSSLELGDSALYFCASSVASSSYEQYFGPGTRLTVT.